This TCR beta chain is drawn from a study of T-cell reconstitution after alpha-beta-depleted transplantation in children. The ends were cut back, 6 bases at V and 3 bases at J, with 17 bases in the middle. The CDR3 length is 15 residues. From germline, CDR1 is SQVTM and CDR2 ANQGSEA. As it was prepared, the TCRbeta library received unique molecular identifiers. Each CDR3 protein gets one entry after TCRdb re-called the PCR reads with MiXCR. Among just over 350,000 distinct CDR3 sequences listed, about an eighth were seen once. This clonotype was observed many times. The chain is built from TRBV29-1 and TRBJ2-2, with no clear D. The specimen was PBMCs, collected from the stem cell graft. The TCR was taken from a human donor who donated a stem cell graft to a child with Fanconi anemia. The CDR3 reads CSVELGMGHTGELFF. CDR3 nucleotide sequence: TGCAGCGTCGAGCTTGGGATGGGCCACACCGGGGAGCTGTTTTTT.